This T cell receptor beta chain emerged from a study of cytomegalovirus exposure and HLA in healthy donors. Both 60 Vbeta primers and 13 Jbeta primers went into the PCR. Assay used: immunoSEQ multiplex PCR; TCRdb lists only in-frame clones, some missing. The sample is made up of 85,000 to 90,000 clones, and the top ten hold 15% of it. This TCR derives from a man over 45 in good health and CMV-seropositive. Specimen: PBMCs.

The CDR3 DNA reads as TGTGCCAGCAGCTCCTGGGGCTCCCCGGGCGATGAGCAGTTCTTC. Encoded protein: CASSSWGSPGDEQFF. This rearrangement joins TRBV7-2 to TRBJ2-1; a possible D gene is TRBD1 (5 bases). The CDR3 spans 15 residues. Trimming left V 4 bases short and J 8 bases short, with 18 bases between. Germline V CDR1 and CDR2: SGHTA, FQGNSA.